This note documents a single T cell receptor beta chain sequence. The target antigen is unknown. The sample originates from a study of cytomegalovirus exposure and HLA in healthy donors. The study, taken as a whole, reports: The productive fraction for most TCR beta V segments was about 90% or about 30% in an earlier analysis.

V was cut by 3 bases and J by 1 base, with 5 bases left in between. This CDR3 comprises 13 residues. Germline V gene lookup returns CDR1 ENHRY and CDR2 SYGVKD. PCR used 60 Vbeta primers and 13 Jbeta primers. Produced via immunoSEQ multiplex PCR; TCRdb's table is partial and in-frame only. This table has some 150,000 clones, around 76% appearing once. Sequencing input: PBMCs. The chain uses TRBV10-3 and TRBJ2-3; D is undetermined. This TCR derives from a man aged 60 to 69 in good health and CMV-seronegative. The CDR3 DNA follows: TGTGCCATCAGTGAAGGAGGCACAGATACGCAGTATTTT. Translation: CAISEGGTDTQYF.